This TCR beta chain is drawn from a study of blood T cell repertoires in COVID-19. Study information: Sites in the United States, Italy and Spain provided acute and convalescent COVID-19 samples.

Authors' processing steps: Amplified reference gene primers provided the basis for estimating nucleated cell counts. Method: immunoSEQ multiplex PCR; TCRdb's copy keeps in-frame clones and lacks some. V and J calls plus clone size are reproduced from that table; the DNA served to infer D and trimming. The sample lists about 190,000 clones, less than 80% occurring once. The sequenced sample was peripheral blood. The origin of this receptor is a woman between 50 and 59 years old with acute or convalescent COVID-19.

The DNA of the CDR3 is TGTGCCAGCAGCCTCCGACAGGGAAGAGCTACTCGATATTCCTACGAGCAGTACTTC. Translated, it gives CASSLRQGRATRYSYEQYF. The chain employs TRBV7-2 and TRBJ2-7, with 7 bases matching TRBD1. The CDR3 consists of 19 residues. Germline V CDR1 and CDR2: SGHTA, FQGNSA. Trimming took 5 bases from V and 1 from J; bases not matched to a gene: 20.